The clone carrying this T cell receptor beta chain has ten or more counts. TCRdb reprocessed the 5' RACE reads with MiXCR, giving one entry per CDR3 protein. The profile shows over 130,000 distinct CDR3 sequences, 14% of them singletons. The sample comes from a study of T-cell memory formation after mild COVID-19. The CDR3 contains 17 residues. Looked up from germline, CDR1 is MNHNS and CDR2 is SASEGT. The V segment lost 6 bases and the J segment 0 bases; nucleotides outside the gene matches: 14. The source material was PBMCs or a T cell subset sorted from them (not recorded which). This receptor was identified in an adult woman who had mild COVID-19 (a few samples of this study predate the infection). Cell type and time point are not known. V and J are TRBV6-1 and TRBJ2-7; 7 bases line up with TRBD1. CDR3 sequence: CASRGLRDSSFSYEQYF. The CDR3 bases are TGTGCCAGCAGAGGACTCCGGGACAGTTCCTTCTCCTACGAGCAGTACTTC.